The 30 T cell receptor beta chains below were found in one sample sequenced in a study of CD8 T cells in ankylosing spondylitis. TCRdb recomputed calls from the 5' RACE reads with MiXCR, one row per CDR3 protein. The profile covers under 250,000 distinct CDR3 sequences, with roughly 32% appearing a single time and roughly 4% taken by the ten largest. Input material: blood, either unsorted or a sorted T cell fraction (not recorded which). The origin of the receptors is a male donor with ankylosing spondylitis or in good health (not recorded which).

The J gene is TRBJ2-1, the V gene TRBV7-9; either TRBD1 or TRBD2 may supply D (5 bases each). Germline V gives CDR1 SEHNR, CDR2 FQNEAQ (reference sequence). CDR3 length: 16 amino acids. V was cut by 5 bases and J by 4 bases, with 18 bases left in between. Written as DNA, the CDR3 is TGTGCCAGCAGCGAGTCAGGGAGCACCAATTACAATGAGCAGTTCTTC. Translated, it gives CASSESGSTNYNEQFF.

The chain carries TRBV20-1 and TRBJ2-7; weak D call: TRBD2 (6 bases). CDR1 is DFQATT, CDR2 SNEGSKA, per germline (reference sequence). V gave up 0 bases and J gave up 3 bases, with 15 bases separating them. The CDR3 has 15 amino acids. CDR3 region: CSARDWSGGVYEQYF. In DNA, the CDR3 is TGCAGTGCTAGAGATTGGTCCGGGGGAGTCTACGAGCAGTACTTC.

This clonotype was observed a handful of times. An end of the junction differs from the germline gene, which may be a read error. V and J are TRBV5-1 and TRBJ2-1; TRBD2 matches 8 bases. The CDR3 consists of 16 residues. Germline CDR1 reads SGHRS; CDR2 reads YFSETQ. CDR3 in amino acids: CASSLGRGGSYNEQFF. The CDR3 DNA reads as TGTGCCAGCAGTTTAGGCCGGGGGGGTTCCTACAATGAGCAGTTCTTC.

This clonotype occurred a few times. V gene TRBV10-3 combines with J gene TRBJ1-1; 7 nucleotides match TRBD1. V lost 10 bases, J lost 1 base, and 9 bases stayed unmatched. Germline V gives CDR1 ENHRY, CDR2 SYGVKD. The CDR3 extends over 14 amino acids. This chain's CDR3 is CATRTGWENTEAFF. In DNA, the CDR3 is TGTGCCACTCGGACAGGATGGGAGAACACTGAAGCTTTCTTT.

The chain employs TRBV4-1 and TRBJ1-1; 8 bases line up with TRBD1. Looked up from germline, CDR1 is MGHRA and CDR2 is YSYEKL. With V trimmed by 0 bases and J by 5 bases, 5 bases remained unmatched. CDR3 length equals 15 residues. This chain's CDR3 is CASSQDRGRRTEAFF. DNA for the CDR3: TGCGCCAGCAGCCAAGACAGGGGGCGCCGGACTGAAGCTTTCTTT.

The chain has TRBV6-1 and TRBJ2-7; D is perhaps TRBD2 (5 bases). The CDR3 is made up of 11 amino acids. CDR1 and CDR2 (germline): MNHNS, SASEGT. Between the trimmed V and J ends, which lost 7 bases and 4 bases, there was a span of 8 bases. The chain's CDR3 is CASTSGYEQYF. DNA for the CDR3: TGTGCCAGCACCTCGGGATACGAGCAGTACTTC.

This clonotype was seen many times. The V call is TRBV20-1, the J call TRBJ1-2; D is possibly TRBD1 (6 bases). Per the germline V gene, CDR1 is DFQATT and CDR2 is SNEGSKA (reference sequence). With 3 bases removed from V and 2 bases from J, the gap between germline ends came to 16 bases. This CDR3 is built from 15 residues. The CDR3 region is CSASSYEGTNYGYTF. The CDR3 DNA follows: TGCAGTGCTAGTAGTTATGAGGGGACAAACTATGGCTACACCTTC.

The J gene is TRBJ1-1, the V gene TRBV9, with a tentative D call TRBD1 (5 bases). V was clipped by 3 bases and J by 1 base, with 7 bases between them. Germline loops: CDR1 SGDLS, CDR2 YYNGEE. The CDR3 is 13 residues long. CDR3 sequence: CASSADRNTEAFF. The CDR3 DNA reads TGTGCCAGCAGCGCCGACAGGAACACTGAAGCTTTCTTT.

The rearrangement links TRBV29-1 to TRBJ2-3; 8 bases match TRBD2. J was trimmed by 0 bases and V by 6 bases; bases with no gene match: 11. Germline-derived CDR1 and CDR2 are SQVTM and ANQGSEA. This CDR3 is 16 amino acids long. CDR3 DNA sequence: TGCAGCGTCCCTACGGGGGGGCAGGTTAGCACAGATACGCAGTATTTT. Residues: CSVPTGGQVSTDTQYF.

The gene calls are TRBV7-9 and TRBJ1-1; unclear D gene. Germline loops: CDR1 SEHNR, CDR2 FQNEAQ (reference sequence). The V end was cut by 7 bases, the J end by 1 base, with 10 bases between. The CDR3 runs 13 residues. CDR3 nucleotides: TGTGCCAGCACCTCCCGGGAGAACACTGAAGCTTTCTTT. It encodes CASTSRENTEAFF. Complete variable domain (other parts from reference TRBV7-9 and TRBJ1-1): DTGVSQNPRHKITKRGQNVTFRCDPISEHNRLYWYRQTLGQGPEFLTYFQNEAQLEKSRLLSDRFSAERPKGSFSTLEIQRTEQGDSAMYLCASTSRENTEAFFGQGTRLTVV.

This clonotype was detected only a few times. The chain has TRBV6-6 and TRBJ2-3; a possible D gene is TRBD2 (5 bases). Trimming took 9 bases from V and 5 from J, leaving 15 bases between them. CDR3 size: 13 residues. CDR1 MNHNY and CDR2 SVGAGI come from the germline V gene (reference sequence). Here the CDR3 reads CASTRGLGDTQYF. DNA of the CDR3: TGTGCCAGTACTCGGGGTCTCGGAGATACGCAGTATTTT.

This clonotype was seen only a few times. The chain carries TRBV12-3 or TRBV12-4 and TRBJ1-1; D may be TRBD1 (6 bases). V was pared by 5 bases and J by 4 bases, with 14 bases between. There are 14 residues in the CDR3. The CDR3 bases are TGTGCCAGCAGTGACGGGGGGCGAGTCACTGAAGCTTTCTTT. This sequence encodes CASSDGGRVTEAFF.

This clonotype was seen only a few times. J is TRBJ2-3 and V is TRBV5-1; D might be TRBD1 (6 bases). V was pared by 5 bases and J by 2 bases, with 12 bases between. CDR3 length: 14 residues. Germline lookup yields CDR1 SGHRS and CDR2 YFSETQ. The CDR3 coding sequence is TGCGCCAGCAGTTTTGGGGGCAACACAGATACGCAGTATTTT. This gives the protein CASSFGGNTDTQYF.

The CDR3: CASRLAGPLGTQYF. The CDR3 DNA reads as TGTGCCAGCCGACTAGCGGGCCCCTTGGGAACGCAGTATTTT. This sequence joins TRBV10-3 and TRBJ2-3; 10 bases map to TRBD2. The CDR3 loop spans 14 amino acids. Germline-derived CDR1 and CDR2 are ENHRY and SYGVKD. V dropped 10 bases and J dropped 9; count of bases not matched to a gene: 13.

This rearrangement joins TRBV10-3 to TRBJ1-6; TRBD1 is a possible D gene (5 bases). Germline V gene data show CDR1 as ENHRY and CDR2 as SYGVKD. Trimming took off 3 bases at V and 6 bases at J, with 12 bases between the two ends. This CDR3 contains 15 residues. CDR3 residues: CAISEQATVNSPLHF. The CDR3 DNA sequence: TGTGCCATCAGTGAACAGGCGACAGTTAATTCACCCCTCCACTTT.

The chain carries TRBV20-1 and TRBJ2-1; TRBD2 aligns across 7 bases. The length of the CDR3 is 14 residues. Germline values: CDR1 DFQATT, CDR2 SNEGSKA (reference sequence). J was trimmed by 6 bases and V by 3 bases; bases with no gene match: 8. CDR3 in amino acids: CSASGLAVPNEQFF. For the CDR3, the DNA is TGCAGTGCTAGCGGGCTAGCGGTACCCAATGAGCAGTTCTTC.

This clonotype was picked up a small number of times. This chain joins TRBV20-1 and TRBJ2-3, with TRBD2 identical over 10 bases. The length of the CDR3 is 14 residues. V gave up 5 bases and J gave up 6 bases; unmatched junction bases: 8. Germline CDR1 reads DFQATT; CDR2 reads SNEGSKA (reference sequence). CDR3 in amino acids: CSAPAGGMGDTQYF. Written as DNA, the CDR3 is TGCAGTGCTCCAGCGGGGGGGATGGGGGATACGCAGTATTTT.

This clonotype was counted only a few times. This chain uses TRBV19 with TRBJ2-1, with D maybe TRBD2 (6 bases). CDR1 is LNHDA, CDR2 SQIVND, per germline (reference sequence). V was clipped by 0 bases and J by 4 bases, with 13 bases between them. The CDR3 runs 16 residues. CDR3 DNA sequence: TGTGCCAGTAGTATAGACTACTCGGGGGTGTACAATGAGCAGTTCTTC. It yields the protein CASSIDYSGVYNEQFF.

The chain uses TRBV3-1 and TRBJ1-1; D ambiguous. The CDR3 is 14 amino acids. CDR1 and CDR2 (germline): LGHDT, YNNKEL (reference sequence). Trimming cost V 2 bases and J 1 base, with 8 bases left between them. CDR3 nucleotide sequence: TGTGCCAGCAGCCAAAAAGTTGGGAACACTGAAGCTTTCTTT. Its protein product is CASSQKVGNTEAFF. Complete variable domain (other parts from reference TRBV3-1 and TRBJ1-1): DTAVSQTPKYLVTQMGNDKSIKCEQNLGHDTMYWYKQDSKKFLKIMFSYNNKELIINETVPNRFSPKSPDKAHLNLHINSLELGDSAVYFCASSQKVGNTEAFFGQGTRLTVV.

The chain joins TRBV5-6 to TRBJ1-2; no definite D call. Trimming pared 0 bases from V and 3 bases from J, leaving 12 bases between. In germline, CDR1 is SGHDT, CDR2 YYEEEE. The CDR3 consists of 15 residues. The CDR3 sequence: CASSLGPEGYYGYTF. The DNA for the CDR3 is TGTGCCAGCAGCTTGGGGCCGGAGGGCTACTATGGCTACACCTTC.

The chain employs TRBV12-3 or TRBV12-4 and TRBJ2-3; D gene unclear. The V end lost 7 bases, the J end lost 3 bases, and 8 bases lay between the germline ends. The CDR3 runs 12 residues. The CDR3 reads CASMTSTDTQYF. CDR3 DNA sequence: TGTGCCAGCATGACGAGTACAGATACGCAGTATTTT.

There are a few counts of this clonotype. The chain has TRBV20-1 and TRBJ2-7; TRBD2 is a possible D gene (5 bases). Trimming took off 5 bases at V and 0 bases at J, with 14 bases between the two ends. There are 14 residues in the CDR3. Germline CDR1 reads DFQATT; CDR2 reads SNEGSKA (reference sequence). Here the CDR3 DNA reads TGCAGTGCTGACCCTCCGGGAAGCTCCTACGAGCAGTACTTC. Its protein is CSADPPGSSYEQYF.

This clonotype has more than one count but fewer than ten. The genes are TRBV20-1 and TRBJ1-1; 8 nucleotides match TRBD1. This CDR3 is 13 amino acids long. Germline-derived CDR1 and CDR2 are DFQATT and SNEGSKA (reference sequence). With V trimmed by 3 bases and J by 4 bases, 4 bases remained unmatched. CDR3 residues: CSASQGAGTEAFF. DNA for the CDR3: TGCAGTGCTAGCCAGGGGGCAGGCACTGAAGCTTTCTTT.

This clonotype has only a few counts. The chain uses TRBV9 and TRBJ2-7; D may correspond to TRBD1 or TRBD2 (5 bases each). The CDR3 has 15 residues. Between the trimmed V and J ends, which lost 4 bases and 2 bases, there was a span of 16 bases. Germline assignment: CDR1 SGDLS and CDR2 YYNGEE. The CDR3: CASSTHRDGAYEQYF. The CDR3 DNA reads TGTGCCAGCAGCACCCACCGGGACGGAGCCTACGAGCAGTACTTC.

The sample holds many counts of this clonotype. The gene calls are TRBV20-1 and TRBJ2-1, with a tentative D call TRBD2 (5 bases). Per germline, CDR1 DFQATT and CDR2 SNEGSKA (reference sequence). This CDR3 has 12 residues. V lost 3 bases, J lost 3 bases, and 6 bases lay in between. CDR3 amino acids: CSASRDYNEQFF. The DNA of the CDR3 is TGCAGTGCTAGCCGGGACTACAATGAGCAGTTCTTC.

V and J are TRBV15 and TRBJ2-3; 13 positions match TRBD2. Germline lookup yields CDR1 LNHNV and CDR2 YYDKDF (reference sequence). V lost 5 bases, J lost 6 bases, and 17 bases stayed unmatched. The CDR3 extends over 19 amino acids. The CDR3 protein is CATSYNGVGLAGSRDTQYF. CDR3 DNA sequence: TGTGCCACCAGCTATAACGGGGTGGGACTAGCGGGGTCCAGGGATACGCAGTATTTT.

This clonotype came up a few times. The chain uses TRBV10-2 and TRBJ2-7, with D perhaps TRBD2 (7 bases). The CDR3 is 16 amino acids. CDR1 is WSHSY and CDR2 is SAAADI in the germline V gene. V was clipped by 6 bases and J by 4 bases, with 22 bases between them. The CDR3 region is CASRTGKRGALYEQYF. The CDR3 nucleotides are TGCGCCAGCAGAACTGGAAAACGGGGGGCCTTATACGAGCAGTACTTC.

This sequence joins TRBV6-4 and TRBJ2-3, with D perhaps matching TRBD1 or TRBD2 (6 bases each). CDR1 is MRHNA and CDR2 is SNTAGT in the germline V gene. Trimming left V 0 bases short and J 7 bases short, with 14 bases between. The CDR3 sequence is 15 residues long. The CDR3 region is CASSDSGGMGNTQYF. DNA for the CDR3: TGTGCCAGCAGTGACTCGGGGGGCATGGGTAATACGCAGTATTTT.

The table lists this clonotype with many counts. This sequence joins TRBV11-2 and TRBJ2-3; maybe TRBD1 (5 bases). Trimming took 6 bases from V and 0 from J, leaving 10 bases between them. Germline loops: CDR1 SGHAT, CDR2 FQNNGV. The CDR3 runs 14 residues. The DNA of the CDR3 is TGTGCCAGCAGTACACAGGACAGCACAGATACGCAGTATTTT. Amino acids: CASSTQDSTDTQYF. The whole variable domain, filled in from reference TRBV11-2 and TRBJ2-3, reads EAGVAQSPRYKIIEKRQSVAFWCNPISGHATLYWYQQILGQGPKLLIQFQNNGVVDDSQLPKDRFSAERLKGVDSTLKIQPAKLEDSAVYLCASSTQDSTDTQYFGPGTRLTVL.

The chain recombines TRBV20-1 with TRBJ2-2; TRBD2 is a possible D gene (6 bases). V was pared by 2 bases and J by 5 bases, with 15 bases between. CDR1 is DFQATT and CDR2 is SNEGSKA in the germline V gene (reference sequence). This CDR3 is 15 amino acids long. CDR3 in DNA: TGCAGTGCTAGACGATCCGGGACTGGGACCGGGGAGCTGTTTTTT. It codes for CSARRSGTGTGELFF.